This T cell receptor beta chain was profiled in a study of cytomegalovirus exposure and HLA in healthy donors. Broader study findings: Reportedly, diagnosis of cytomegalovirus status by the classifier showed high specificity and sensitivity. In a later analysis, at a false discovery rate of 0.05, about 16,000 TCR beta sequences matched HLA alleles.

Germline CDR1 reads SGHRS; CDR2 reads YFSETQ. V was clipped by 4 bases and J by 1 base; unmatched bases: 3. CDR3 length: 14 amino acids. Regarding this clone: The antigen is undetermined.

It was with 60 Vbeta and 13 Jbeta primers that the PCR ran. Only in-frame clones appear in the TCRdb table, and some are missing; sequencing was by immunoSEQ multiplex PCR. The sample has approximately 190,000 clones, 75% to 90% seen once. The source is a man aged 25 to 40 in good health and CMV-seronegative. The genes are TRBV5-1 and TRBJ1-1, with 8 bases matching TRBD1. Source material: PBMCs. The CDR3 DNA sequence: TGCGCCAGCAGCAGCGGACAGGGGAACACTGAAGCTTTCTTT. Amino acid sequence: CASSSGQGNTEAFF.